This TCR beta chain stems from a study of multiple sclerosis patients with progressive multifocal leukoencephalopathy. General study results and limits: Less diverse TRB repertoires were suggested in most PML patients.

The CDR3 is made up of 12 amino acids. V shed 5 bases and J shed 9 bases, with 14 bases lying between them. Germline V gene data show CDR1 as SEHNR and CDR2 as FQNEAQ (reference sequence). Time point of the sample: before natalizumab initiation. T0 blood was collected before the first natalizumab infusion. Turning to this clone: Its antigen is not identified.

This was a survey-level run. Clones were sequenced by immunoSEQ multiplex PCR, and TCRdb holds only the in-frame ones, with some missing. Of tens of thousands of clones listed, approximately 91% are singletons. The sample consisted of PBMCs. This rearrangement joins TRBV7-9 to TRBJ2-7; tentative D call: TRBD2 (6 bases). This receptor was obtained from a human donor with multiple sclerosis. CDR3 DNA sequence: TGTGCCAGCAGCCCCGGAGGGGTTGGGCAGTACTTC. It is translated as CASSPGGVGQYF.